This T cell receptor (beta chain) is from a study of blood T cell repertoires in COVID-19. Looking at the study overall: Both acute and convalescent COVID-19 samples were obtained from the United States, Italy and Spain. Sample material is recorded as cDNA or gDNA derived from T cells, B-cell-depleted T cells, or PBMCs.

Germline V CDR1 and CDR2: SGDLS, YYNGEE. The CDR3 is 15 residues long. V was clipped by 0 bases and J by 0 bases, with 8 bases between them. Original methodology: From reference gene primer amplification, estimates of nucleated cell counts were derived. Using immunoSEQ multiplex PCR, the repertoire was profiled, and TCRdb retains in-frame clones only, with some absent. V, J and clone size reflect that table, while D and trimming were determined from the DNA. The repertoire holds 150,000 to 200,000 clones, with about 88% as singletons. This clone was seen once. The specimen was peripheral blood. J is TRBJ2-3 and V is TRBV9, with a possible D match to TRBD2 (5 bases). This TCR was sampled from a man aged 18-30 years with acute or convalescent COVID-19. The CDR3 DNA reads TGTGCCAGCAGCGTAGATTCGGGGAGCACAGATACGCAGTATTTT. It specifies CASSVDSGSTDTQYF.